Below, 8 T cell receptor beta chains from the same sample are listed, as sequenced in a study of T cell changes during pregnancy in multiple sclerosis. Here immunoSEQ multiplex PCR was the method, and the copy in TCRdb shows in-frame clones only, minus some. The table records some 20,000 clones, roughly 90% of them present only once. The sequencing used CD4+ T cells from peripheral blood mononuclear cells, collected in the first trimester of pregnancy. The receptor set was obtained from a female donor in good health, enrolled as a control in a pregnancy study.

This chain links TRBV7-2 with TRBJ2-4, with 11 positions matching TRBD2. The CDR3 runs to 17 residues. Looked up from germline, CDR1 is SGHTA and CDR2 is FQGNSA. The trim removed 3 bases at V and 8 bases at J, leaving 12 bases unmatched. CDR3 region: CASSFLPSGGREDIQYF. DNA of the CDR3: TGTGCCAGCAGCTTCTTACCTAGCGGGGGGAGGGAGGACATTCAGTACTTC.

The chain is built from TRBV11-3 and TRBJ2-7; TRBD2 is a possible D gene (6 bases). Germline CDR1 SGHNT, CDR2 YENEEA. The length of the CDR3 is 16 residues. Trimming shortened V by 0 bases and J by 1 base, and 13 bases separated the two germline ends. The CDR3 DNA is TGTGCCAGCAGCTTAGAGCGGGGAGACGGATCCTACGAGCAGTACTTC. It codes for CASSLERGDGSYEQYF.

The CDR3 protein is CASSKRDISYHYGYTF. The CDR3 DNA follows: TGTGCCAGCAGTAAAAGGGACATCTCGTACCACTATGGCTACACCTTC. This chain links TRBV6-6 with TRBJ1-2, with D possibly being TRBD1 (6 bases). Trimming stripped 5 bases from V and 3 bases from J, with 19 bases between. This CDR3 has 16 residues. The V gene's germline CDR1 is MNHNY and CDR2 SVGAGI (reference sequence).

This clone rates as medium-sized. The chain uses TRBV4-2 and TRBJ2-1; 9 bases are shared with TRBD2. Germline CDR1 reads LGHNA; CDR2 reads YNFKEQ. Trimming at V came to 0 bases and at J to 2 bases, leaving 8 bases not matched to a gene. This CDR3 comprises 18 residues. This CDR3 reads CASSQEAAGGHPYNEQFF. The CDR3 DNA reads as TGTGCCAGCAGCCAAGAGGCTGCGGGGGGGCATCCCTACAATGAGCAGTTCTTC.

V and J are TRBV7-9 and TRBJ2-1; D is undetermined. Germline V gene data show CDR1 as SEHNR and CDR2 as FQNEAQ (reference sequence). The V end was cut by 5 bases, the J end by 7 bases, with 18 bases between. This CDR3 region has 15 residues. This CDR3 is CASSPPRPNRNEQFF. CDR3 in DNA: TGTGCCAGCAGCCCCCCCAGGCCCAACCGTAATGAGCAGTTCTTC.

As for this clone: One junction end disagrees with the germline gene, perhaps due to a read error. V usage is TRBV7-6 and J usage is TRBJ2-1; the match to TRBD2 covers 7 bases. The CDR3 sequence is 17 residues long. Germline lookup yields CDR1 SGHVS and CDR2 FNYEAQ. The CDR3 reads CASSLFGSGGSRNGQFF. The CDR3 bases are TGTGCCAGCAGCTTATTCGGGTCTGGCGGGAGTAGGAATGGGCAGTTCTTC.

The rearrangement uses TRBV5-4 and TRBJ2-1; TRBD1 agrees at 7 bases. This CDR3 comprises 16 residues. Per the germline V gene, CDR1 is SGHNT and CDR2 is YYREEE (reference sequence). J was trimmed by 3 bases and V by 0 bases; bases with no gene match: 6. Here the CDR3 reads CASSLAKGAFYNEQFF. In DNA form, the CDR3 reads TGTGCCAGCAGCTTGGCCAAGGGGGCATTCTACAATGAGCAGTTCTTC.

This clone came up once. The rearrangement links TRBV11-2 to TRBJ1-2, with D uncertain. Trimming left V 2 bases short and J 8 bases short, with 12 bases between. The CDR3 totals 13 residues. Germline V gene lookup returns CDR1 SGHAT and CDR2 FQNNGV. CDR3 bases: TGTGCCAGCAGCTTAATGAGGGATGGAGGCTACACCTTC. This encodes CASSLMRDGGYTF.